This T cell receptor beta chain came from a study of cytomegalovirus exposure and HLA in healthy donors. Whole-study context: The same platform as the approximately 670 first-cohort repertoires was used for the roughly 130 validation repertoires, a later analysis reported.

Concerning this clone itself: Other nucleotide sequences in the sample specify the same CDR3.

Sequenced by immunoSEQ multiplex PCR; TCRdb stores in-frame clones only, minus some. This sample has around 93,000 clones, with about 85% found just once. The sample comprised PBMCs. The sequence was collected from a man between 18 and 35 years old in good health and CMV-seropositive.

This CDR3 reads CAWSRTGSNQPQHF. As DNA, the CDR3 is TGTGCCTGGAGTAGGACAGGGAGCAATCAGCCCCAGCATTTT. The V call is TRBV30, the J call TRBJ1-5, with TRBD1 matching 8 bases. Trimming removed 2 bases from V and 1 base from J; junction bases left unmatched: 1. Germline V CDR1 and CDR2: GTSNPN, SVGIG (reference sequence). The CDR3 totals 14 residues.